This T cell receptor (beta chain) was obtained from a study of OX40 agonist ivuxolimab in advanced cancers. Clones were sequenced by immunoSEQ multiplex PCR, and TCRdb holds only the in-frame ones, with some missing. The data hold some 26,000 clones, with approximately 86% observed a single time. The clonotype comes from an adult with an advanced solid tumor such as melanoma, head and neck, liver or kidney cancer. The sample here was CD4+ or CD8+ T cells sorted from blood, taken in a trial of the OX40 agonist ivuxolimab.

CDR3 residues: CASSPMRGGSETQYF. The CDR3 bases are TGCGCCAGCAGCCCTATGAGAGGGGGCTCGGAGACCCAGTACTTC. This sequence joins TRBV4-3 and TRBJ2-5; 7 nucleotides match TRBD1. The CDR3 extends over 15 amino acids. CDR1 is LGHNA, CDR2 YSLEER, per germline. V lost 4 bases to trimming and J lost 5 bases; unmatched junction nucleotides: 10.